These 27 T cell receptor beta chains were sequenced from one sample in a study of T cells expressing NK-cell markers. For each CDR3 protein, TCRdb gives one entry from its re-call of the 5' RACE reads, without DNA. The repertoire table contains over 350,000 distinct CDR3 sequences. Material for sequencing was blood T cells: a sorted CD56 or NKG2C T cell subset, CD4+ or CD8+ T cells, or bulk PBMC T cells (not recorded which). Receptor source: a woman aged 50 to 60 in good health.

The chain recombines TRBV21-1 with TRBJ2-5; TCRdb names TRBD1, which stays unverified in the absence of DNA. TRBV21-1 constitutes a pseudogene. This CDR3 has 12 amino acids. CDR3 sequence: CASSKQGETQYF.

This chain connects TRBV6-5 to TRBJ2-1. Germline CDR1 reads MNHEY; CDR2 reads SVGAGI. This CDR3 is 13 amino acids long. CDR3: CASSYSVLDEQFF.

The V and J genes are TRBV24-1 and TRBJ2-2; TCRdb's D gene call, TRBD2, goes unchecked for lack of DNA. This CDR3 has 16 residues. Germline CDR1 is KGHDR and CDR2 is SFDVKD. This CDR3 is CATSGARDYHTGELFF.

The chain is built from TRBV29-1 and TRBJ2-7; TCRdb's D call of TRBD1 is untestable without DNA. Germline CDR1 is SQVTM and CDR2 is ANQGSEA. CDR3 length: 11 residues. Here the CDR3 reads CSVEAFQGQYF.

CDR3 region: CASSETVRTSPLHF. The chain employs TRBV3-1 and TRBJ1-6. CDR1 is LGHDT, CDR2 YNNKEL, per germline (reference sequence). The length of the CDR3 is 14 residues.

J is TRBJ1-2 and V is TRBV12-3 or TRBV12-4. The CDR3 extends over 12 amino acids. CDR3 sequence reads: CASRPRFWGYTF.

This sequence joins TRBV27 and TRBJ2-1; TCRdb's D call, TRBD1, is unchecked because there is no DNA. Germline CDR1 and CDR2: MNHEY and SMNVEV (reference sequence). This CDR3 spans 15 amino acids. The CDR3 protein is CASQTGVSSYNEQFF.

The chain joins TRBV3-1 to TRBJ2-7. This CDR3 is built from 15 residues. Germline V gives CDR1 LGHDT, CDR2 YNNKEL (reference sequence). The chain's CDR3 is CASSQEVAVTYEQYF.

The chain uses TRBV20-1 and TRBJ2-7; the TRBD1 assignment by TCRdb is unverifiable without DNA. CDR3 length: 15 residues. Germline assignment: CDR1 DFQATT and CDR2 SNEGSKA (reference sequence). CDR3 amino acids: CSARPAWGQPYEQYF.

J is TRBJ2-1 and V is TRBV3-1; the D gene TCRdb calls, TRBD2, cannot be checked with no DNA. The CDR3 consists of 14 residues. CDR1 is LGHDT, CDR2 YNNKEL, per germline (reference sequence). The CDR3 is CASSQGLAGGEQFF.

V and J are TRBV6-4 and TRBJ2-2; TCRdb proposes TRBD2, but this gene call is untestable without DNA. Germline CDR1 and CDR2: MRHNA and SNTAGT. The CDR3 extends over 13 amino acids. This CDR3 reads CASSESGTGELFF.

The gene calls are TRBV11-2 and TRBJ2-7; TCRdb selects TRBD2, and the lack of DNA leaves this call unchecked. Germline V gene data show CDR1 as SGHAT and CDR2 as FQNNGV. The CDR3 totals 15 residues. CDR3 in amino acids: CASSSLAGVNYEQYF.

This CDR3 is CASKQPGTGRTGELFF. The chain joins TRBV12-3 or TRBV12-4 to TRBJ2-2; TCRdb returns TRBD1, unconfirmable since there is no DNA. This CDR3 is 16 amino acids long.

The chain links TRBV15 to TRBJ1-5. Germline V lookup: CDR1 LNHNV, CDR2 YYDKDF (reference sequence). The CDR3 is made up of 14 amino acids. The CDR3: CATSRDSYNQPQHF.

The V gene is TRBV4-1, the J gene TRBJ1-1; without DNA, the TCRdb call of TRBD1 cannot be checked. CDR1 is MGHRA and CDR2 is YSYEKL in the germline V gene. This CDR3 is 15 amino acids long. CDR3 amino acids: CASSQEGGAHTEAFF.

CDR3 residues: CASTSGGPTDTQYF. This chain joins TRBV27 and TRBJ2-3; there is no DNA to check the TCRdb D call of TRBD2. From germline, CDR1 is MNHEY and CDR2 SMNVEV (reference sequence). The CDR3 spans 14 residues.

The V gene is TRBV23-1, the J gene TRBJ2-7. TRBV23-1 qualifies as an ORF whose function is uncertain. The CDR3 length is 16 residues. CDR3 sequence: CASSHYNRIKTYEQYF.

CDR3 sequence reads: CASSHPGQFYEQYF. The V call is TRBV3-1, the J call TRBJ2-7; TCRdb reports TRBD1, a call that lacks DNA to check it against. Germline loops: CDR1 LGHDT, CDR2 YNNKEL (reference sequence). This CDR3 region has 14 residues.

The genes are TRBV12-3 or TRBV12-4 and TRBJ2-1. This CDR3 is 12 amino acids long. CDR3 protein: CASSLEVEEQFF.

This CDR3 reads CASSGIGARLVHIQYF. V and J are TRBV6-1 and TRBJ2-4; the TRBD2 assignment by TCRdb is unverifiable without DNA. The germline gives CDR1 MNHNS, CDR2 SASEGT. CDR3 length equals 16 residues.

The rearrangement links TRBV20-1 to TRBJ2-1; with no DNA, the TCRdb D assignment of TRBD1 cannot be verified. CDR3 length equals 15 residues. Germline values: CDR1 DFQATT, CDR2 SNEGSKA (reference sequence). This CDR3 reads CSAPKGLSSYNEQFF.

The V and J genes are TRBV12-5 and TRBJ2-1; TCRdb proposes TRBD2, but this gene call is untestable without DNA. The CDR3 is made up of 18 amino acids. Germline CDR1 LGHNT, CDR2 FRNRAP. This CDR3 is CASGLGGLAGGPYNEQFF. The variable domain in full, with the rest retrieved from reference TRBV12-5 and TRBJ2-1, is DARVTQTPRHKVTEMGQEVTMRCQPILGHNTVFWYRQTMMQGLELLAYFRNRAPLDDSGMPKDRFSAEMPDATLATLKIQPSEPRDSAVYFCASGLGGLAGGPYNEQFFGPGTRLTVL.

CDR3 residues: CASTETQLTGELFF. The gene calls are TRBV12-3 or TRBV12-4 and TRBJ2-2; there is no DNA to check the TCRdb D call of TRBD2. CDR3 size: 14 residues.

The rearrangement joins TRBV27 to TRBJ2-1; TCRdb designates TRBD2, a call that cannot be tested without DNA. Germline values: CDR1 MNHEY, CDR2 SMNVEV (reference sequence). There are 16 residues in the CDR3. This CDR3 is CASSLPGTSGYNEQFF.

The CDR3 is CSAKTGSANTGELFF. This sequence joins TRBV20-1 and TRBJ2-2; TCRdb gives TRBD1 as the D gene, but with no DNA this cannot be confirmed. Germline V lookup: CDR1 DFQATT, CDR2 SNEGSKA (reference sequence). This CDR3 is built from 15 residues.

V gene TRBV12-3 or TRBV12-4 combines with J gene TRBJ2-7; as DNA is missing, the TRBD1 call by TCRdb cannot be tested. The CDR3 consists of 14 residues. CDR3 region: CASGHTGAGYEQYF.

The chain combines TRBV11-2 with TRBJ2-7; with no DNA, the TCRdb D assignment of TRBD1 cannot be verified. This CDR3 is 15 amino acids long. Germline CDR1 reads SGHAT; CDR2 reads FQNNGV. The CDR3 sequence is CASSIPAGVAYEQYF.